These 25 T cell receptor beta chains came from one sample sequenced in a study of CD8+ T cells in alopecia areata. cDNA serving as the sequencing template came from extracted, reverse transcribed RNA. The assay was immunoSEQ multiplex PCR, and TCRdb's table has in-frame clones only and misses some. The sample contains about 200,000 clones, less than 75% of which appear only once. The treatment denotes: oral pan-JAK inhibitor, 5-10 mg twice daily. The sequencing used CD4+ T cells sorted from blood, collected at week 4, from a patient treated with tofacitinib. All receptors come from a human donor with alopecia areata.

The chain is built from TRBV5-1 and TRBJ2-5, with D perhaps given as TRBD1 or TRBD2 (5 bases each). The CDR3 is 14 residues long. The germline gives CDR1 SGHRS, CDR2 YFSETQ. The V end lost 4 bases, the J end lost 0 bases, and 10 bases lay between the germline ends. The CDR3 reads CASSDPGHQETQYF. The CDR3 nucleotides read TGCGCCAGCAGCGACCCGGGACACCAAGAGACCCAGTACTTC.

A remark on this clone: Distinct nucleotide sequences in the sample also encode this CDR3. The rearrangement joins TRBV5-1 to TRBJ2-6; 7 bases align to TRBD1. The V segment lost 2 bases and the J segment 4 bases; nucleotides outside the gene matches: 3. The CDR3 totals 15 residues. The germline gives CDR1 SGHRS, CDR2 YFSETQ. The CDR3 bases are TGCGCCAGCAGCTTAGACAGGGCCGGGGCCAACGTCCTGACTTTC. As protein: CASSLDRAGANVLTF.

This chain links TRBV12-5 with TRBJ1-2; no firm D call. Trimming removed 2 bases from V and 8 bases from J, with 6 bases in between. This CDR3 comprises 11 residues. The germline CDR1 and CDR2 sequences are LGHNT and FRNRAP. The chain's CDR3 is CASGLPQGYTF. CDR3 in DNA: TGTGCTAGTGGTTTGCCACAGGGCTACACCTTC.

This clone was observed a handful of times. The rearrangement uses TRBV5-6 and TRBJ2-5; TRBD1 aligns across 7 bases. The CDR3 is 14 residues long. Germline CDR1 SGHDT, CDR2 YYEEEE. J was trimmed by 3 bases and V by 3 bases; bases with no gene match: 5. The CDR3 loop is CASSSAGTEETQYF. CDR3 nucleotide sequence: TGTGCCAGCAGCTCGGCCGGGACAGAAGAGACCCAGTACTTC. The full variable domain, its missing parts supplied by reference TRBV5-6 and TRBJ2-5, is DAGVTQSPTHLIKTRGQQVTLRCSPKSGHDTVSWYQQALGQGPQFIFQYYEEEERQRGNFPDRFSGHQFPNYSSELNVNALLLGDSALYLCASSSAGTEETQYFGPGTRLLVL.

The CDR3 reads CAWSVAGLDQPQHF. Written as DNA, the CDR3 is TGTGCCTGGAGTGTAGCGGGGTTGGATCAGCCCCAGCATTTT. The V and J genes are TRBV30 and TRBJ1-5, with unresolved D. Trimming left V 0 bases short and J 5 bases short, with 11 bases between. In germline, CDR1 is GTSNPN, CDR2 SVGIG (reference sequence). CDR3 length: 14 residues.

The gene calls are TRBV30 and TRBJ1-6, with D unclear. Trimming took off 2 bases at V and 8 bases at J, with 10 bases between the two ends. Germline-derived CDR1 and CDR2 are GTSNPN and SVGIG (reference sequence). CDR3 length equals 13 residues. DNA of the CDR3: TGTGCCTGGAGTAACGGGGTGGATTCACCCCTCCACTTT. Encoded protein: CAWSNGVDSPLHF.

The rearrangement uses TRBV5-1 and TRBJ2-3, with D unclear. Trimming removed 3 bases from V and 3 bases from J, with 14 bases in between. Germline values: CDR1 SGHRS, CDR2 YFSETQ. The CDR3 totals 15 residues. The CDR3 DNA reads as TGCGCCAGCAGCTCAACCCCCGTGGGGACAGATACGCAGTATTTT. Its protein is CASSSTPVGTDTQYF.

CDR3 region: CAISESVLEVGKNIQYF. CDR3 in DNA: TGTGCCATCAGTGAGTCGGTCTTGGAGGTTGGTAAAAACATTCAGTACTTC. The V and J genes are TRBV10-3 and TRBJ2-4; the D gene is possibly TRBD2 (5 bases). Germline assignment: CDR1 ENHRY and CDR2 SYGVKD. The CDR3 has 17 residues. V was clipped by 0 bases and J by 4 bases, with 16 bases between them.

This chain connects TRBV2 to TRBJ2-5, with D possibly called TRBD1 or TRBD2 (7 bases each). From germline, CDR1 is SNHLY and CDR2 FYNNEI. The CDR3 spans 15 residues. With 10 bases removed from V and 4 bases from J, the gap between germline ends came to 22 bases. This CDR3 is CATSGEGAFGETQYF. The CDR3 DNA is TGTGCCACCTCTGGGGAGGGGGCCTTCGGAGAGACCCAGTACTTC.

This clone was seen just once. The chain is built from TRBV28 and TRBJ2-1; TRBD2 matches at 11 bases. The J segment lost 7 bases and the V segment lost 7 bases, leaving 9 bases of the junction unmatched. The CDR3 is 15 residues long. Germline V gives CDR1 MDHEN, CDR2 SYDVKM. The CDR3 sequence: CASTHSGGGRNEQFF. Written as DNA, the CDR3 is TGTGCCAGCACCCATAGCGGGGGGGGCCGGAATGAGCAGTTCTTC. The full variable domain, with the rest looked up from reference TRBV28 and TRBJ2-1, is DVKVTQSSRYLVKRTGEKVFLECVQDMDHENMFWYRQDPGLGLRLIYFSYDVKMKEKGDIPEGYSVSREKKERFSLILESASTNQTSMYLCASTHSGGGRNEQFFGPGTRLTVL.

Written as DNA, the CDR3 is TGTGCCTGGAGTCCGACGACAGGGGGCTCCTATGGCTACACCTTC. Its translation: CAWSPTTGGSYGYTF. The chain couples TRBV30 to TRBJ1-2, with 10 bases matching TRBD1. CDR1 is GTSNPN and CDR2 is SVGIG in the germline V gene (reference sequence). The junction had 7 bases not matched to a gene; V was cut back by 2 bases and J by 4 bases. CDR3 size: 15 residues.

This clone was observed a few times. The rearrangement links TRBV29-1 to TRBJ2-6; D possibly matches TRBD1 or TRBD2 (7 bases each). CDR1 and CDR2 (germline): SQVTM, ANQGSEA. V gave up 1 base and J gave up 4 bases, with 14 bases separating them. This CDR3 has 16 residues. CDR3 region: CSVEVGGGAGANVLTF. The CDR3 bases are TGCAGCGTTGAAGTGGGAGGGGGCGCGGGGGCCAACGTCCTGACTTTC. Supplemented by reference TRBV29-1 and TRBJ2-6, the full variable domain reads SAVISQKPSRDICQRGTSLTIQCQVDSQVTMMFWYRQQPGQSLTLIATANQGSEATYESGFVIDKFPISRPNLTFSTLTVSNMSPEDSSIYLCSVEVGGGAGANVLTFGAGSRLTVL.

The chain has TRBV6-5 and TRBJ1-5; D call uncertain. Deletions cut 8 bases from V and 0 bases from J, with 8 bases between. This CDR3 is built from 13 residues. Per the germline V gene, CDR1 is MNHEY and CDR2 is SVGAGI. CDR3 nucleotides: TGTGCCAGCTCGTCATATAGCAATCAGCCCCAGCATTTT. It encodes CASSSYSNQPQHF.

The chain couples TRBV5-1 to TRBJ2-5; 7 bases fit TRBD1. V dropped 4 bases and J dropped 2; count of bases not matched to a gene: 5. CDR1 and CDR2 from the germline V gene are SGHRS and YFSETQ. This CDR3 region has 14 residues. CDR3 sequence (DNA): TGCGCCAGCAGCACCCACAGGGGTCAAGAGACCCAGTACTTC. This gives the protein CASSTHRGQETQYF.

This clone was counted between two and nine times. The chain links TRBV30 to TRBJ1-1; D remains ambiguous. Germline loops: CDR1 GTSNPN, CDR2 SVGIG (reference sequence). Between the trimmed V and J ends, which lost 4 bases and 1 base, there was a span of 13 bases. The CDR3 contains 14 residues. CDR3 nucleotides: TGTGCCTGGAAACGCAACAGTGGGAACACTGAAGCTTTCTTT. It translates to CAWKRNSGNTEAFF.

V and J are TRBV27 and TRBJ1-2; weak D call: TRBD1 (6 bases). CDR3 size: 13 residues. V was cut by 2 bases and J by 9 bases, with 13 bases left in between. Germline CDR1 is MNHEY and CDR2 is SMNVEV (reference sequence). The chain's CDR3 is CASSLRGGESYTF. CDR3 nucleotide sequence: TGTGCCAGCAGTTTAAGGGGGGGTGAAAGCTACACCTTC.

This chain uses TRBV30 with TRBJ1-1; D may be TRBD1 (6 bases). V was trimmed by 2 bases and J by 8 bases, leaving 12 bases between them. Per the germline V gene, CDR1 is GTSNPN and CDR2 is SVGIG (reference sequence). This CDR3 has 12 residues. The CDR3 spells CAWSRKQGEAFF. The CDR3 nucleotides read TGTGCCTGGAGTAGGAAACAGGGAGAAGCTTTCTTT.

The chain has TRBV11-2 and TRBJ1-1, with D perhaps TRBD1 (5 bases). CDR3 length: 13 residues. CDR1 is SGHAT and CDR2 is FQNNGV in the germline V gene. V was pared by 0 bases and J by 6 bases, with 8 bases between. The CDR3 bases are TGTGCCAGCAGCTTAGATCTCAGGGCTGAAGCTTTCTTT. Translating it yields CASSLDLRAEAFF.

The chain links TRBV5-4 to TRBJ2-7; unclear D gene. The CDR3 contains 15 residues. V was cut by 0 bases and J by 0 bases, with 10 bases left in between. Germline CDR1 reads SGHNT; CDR2 reads YYREEE (reference sequence). As DNA, the CDR3 is TGTGCCAGCAGCTTGGACAGCGCTCTCTCCTACGAGCAGTACTTC. Translating it yields CASSLDSALSYEQYF.

This clone was counted a single time. The V and J genes are TRBV5-1 and TRBJ2-7; the D is unclear. V shed 0 bases and J shed 2 bases, with 6 bases lying between them. The CDR3 contains 13 residues. Germline values: CDR1 SGHRS, CDR2 YFSETQ. The DNA for the CDR3 is TGCGCCAGCAGCTTGGTGTCAGCCTACGAGCAGTACTTC. This codes for CASSLVSAYEQYF.

In this sample, this clone turned up a few times. V usage is TRBV29-1 and J usage is TRBJ2-2, with 7 bases identical to TRBD1. The CDR3 extends over 17 amino acids. Germline loops: CDR1 SQVTM, CDR2 ANQGSEA. V gave up 0 bases and J gave up 2 bases; unmatched junction bases: 9. The CDR3 DNA is TGCAGCGTTGAAGACCCAACAGGGGCTTATAACACCGGGGAGCTGTTTTTT. Translated: CSVEDPTGAYNTGELFF.

This chain links TRBV5-4 with TRBJ1-1; 8 bases are a match to TRBD1. Trimming at V came to 4 bases and at J to 3 bases, leaving 8 bases not matched to a gene. The germline CDR1 and CDR2 sequences are SGHNT and YYREEE (reference sequence). The CDR3 totals 15 residues. CDR3: CASSPPQGAYTEAFF. DNA for the CDR3: TGTGCCAGCAGCCCACCTCAGGGGGCGTACACTGAAGCTTTCTTT.

This clone has more than one count but fewer than ten. This CDR3 is also generated by other DNA sequences in the sample. The chain recombines TRBV9 with TRBJ1-5; D uncertain. Between the trimmed V and J ends, which lost 0 bases and 6 bases, there was a span of 7 bases. The CDR3 sequence is 13 residues long. Germline CDR1 reads SGDLS; CDR2 reads YYNGEE. The CDR3 DNA follows: TGTGCCAGCAGCGTAGGGCCGGGTCAGCCCCAGCATTTT. It codes for CASSVGPGQPQHF.

The chain joins TRBV25-1 to TRBJ2-5; 7 bases fit TRBD1. V gave up 8 bases and J gave up 4 bases; unmatched junction bases: 4. The germline V gene has CDR1 MGHDK and CDR2 SYGVNS. This CDR3 region has 12 residues. The CDR3 protein is CASSYRGETQYF. The CDR3 nucleotides are TGTGCCAGCTCCTACAGGGGAGAGACCCAGTACTTC.

The rearrangement uses TRBV6-5 and TRBJ2-7; possibly TRBD2 for D (6 bases). From germline, CDR1 is MNHEY and CDR2 SVGAGI. The CDR3 loop spans 14 amino acids. Trimming cost V 6 bases and J 7 bases, with 19 bases left between them. CDR3 amino acids: CASRGALSREEQYF. In DNA, the CDR3 is TGTGCCAGCAGAGGGGCCCTCAGCCGGGAGGAGCAGTACTTC.